The 8 T cell receptor beta chains below come from one sample, sequenced in a study of control samples from healthy donors and cancer patients. Data came from immunoSEQ multiplex PCR; TCRdb stores just in-frame clones and leaves some out. The sample lists around 30,000 clones, roughly 94% seen once, with approximately 6.6% in the top ten. Sample: blood. These receptors all come from a man in his 60s in good health.

The CDR3 region has the DNA TGTGCCAGCAGCGTAGGGGGACACTCAAACACTGAAGCTTTCTTT. It specifies CASSVGGHSNTEAFF. The rearrangement uses TRBV9 and TRBJ1-1, with D perhaps TRBD1 (6 bases). V gave up 0 bases and J gave up 2 bases, with 11 bases separating them. The germline CDR1 and CDR2 sequences are SGDLS and YYNGEE. The CDR3 has 15 amino acids.

The chain is built from TRBV11-2 and TRBJ1-3; no reliable D call. The CDR3 consists of 14 residues. V lost 5 bases to trimming and J lost 0 bases, with 8 bases between them. In germline, CDR1 is SGHAT, CDR2 FQNNGV. The CDR3 DNA reads TGTGCCAGCAGCAGGCTTAGCTCTGGAAACACCATATATTTT. Its protein is CASSRLSSGNTIYF. Looking up the rest from reference TRBV11-2 and TRBJ1-3 gives the full variable domain: EAGVAQSPRYKIIEKRQSVAFWCNPISGHATLYWYQQILGQGPKLLIQFQNNGVVDDSQLPKDRFSAERLKGVDSTLKIQPAKLEDSAVYLCASSRLSSGNTIYFGEGSWLTVV.

V is TRBV7-9 and J is TRBJ1-4; D call uncertain. Germline V CDR1 and CDR2: SEHNR, FQNEAQ (reference sequence). Trimming shortened V by 4 bases and J by 11 bases, and 8 bases separated the two germline ends. CDR3 length equals 11 residues. CDR3 in amino acids: CASSSQGKLFF. The DNA of the CDR3 is TGTGCCAGCAGCTCCCAAGGGAAACTGTTTTTT.

This rearrangement joins TRBV11-2 to TRBJ1-3; D remains ambiguous. CDR1 SGHAT and CDR2 FQNNGV come from the germline V gene. With 6 bases removed from V and 12 bases from J, the gap between germline ends came to 15 bases. The CDR3 has 12 amino acids. Here the CDR3 reads CASSRAPFVIYF. The CDR3 DNA is TGTGCCAGCAGTCGGGCGCCGTTTGTCATATATTTT.

The chain has TRBV2 and TRBJ1-6; perhaps TRBD1 as D (5 bases). Trimming removed 3 bases from V and 7 bases from J, with 10 bases in between. The germline V gene encodes CDR1 SNHLY and CDR2 FYNNEI. This CDR3 is 14 amino acids long. This CDR3 reads CASSDRVVNSPLHF. The CDR3 coding sequence is TGTGCCAGCAGTGACAGGGTGGTCAATTCACCCCTCCACTTT.

The chain recombines TRBV24-1 with TRBJ1-2; maybe TRBD1 (5 bases). V shed 4 bases and J shed 2 bases, with 13 bases lying between them. This CDR3 region has 15 residues. CDR1 is KGHDR and CDR2 is SFDVKD in the germline V gene. In nucleotides, the CDR3 is TGTGCCACCAGTGACCCCGCGACAGTCAACTATGGCTACACCTTC. Protein sequence: CATSDPATVNYGYTF.

This chain uses TRBV18 with TRBJ1-1, with D possibly being TRBD1 (5 bases). Per the germline V gene, CDR1 is KGHSH and CDR2 is LQKENI. Trimming cost V 3 bases and J 4 bases, with 15 bases left between them. The CDR3 runs 15 residues. CDR3 amino acids: CASSPLGVLSTEAFF. Written as DNA, the CDR3 is TGTGCCAGCTCACCCCTGGGGGTCTTGAGCACTGAAGCTTTCTTT.

The chain combines TRBV12-5 with TRBJ2-7, with D uncertain. This CDR3 contains 12 residues. The V gene lost 1 base and the J gene lost 3 bases, with 4 bases spanning the gap. The germline V gene encodes CDR1 LGHNT and CDR2 FRNRAP. The CDR3 protein is CASGLGYYEQYF. The CDR3 coding sequence is TGTGCTAGTGGTTTGGGATACTACGAGCAGTACTTC.